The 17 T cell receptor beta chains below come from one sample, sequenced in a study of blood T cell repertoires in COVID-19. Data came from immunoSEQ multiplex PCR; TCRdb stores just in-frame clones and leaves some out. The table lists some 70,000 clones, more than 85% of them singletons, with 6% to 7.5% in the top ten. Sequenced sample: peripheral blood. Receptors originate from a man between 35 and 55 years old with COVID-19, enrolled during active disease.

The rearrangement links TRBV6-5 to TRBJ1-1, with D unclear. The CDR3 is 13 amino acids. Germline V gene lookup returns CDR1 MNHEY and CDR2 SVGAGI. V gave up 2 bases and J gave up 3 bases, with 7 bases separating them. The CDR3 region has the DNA TGTGCCAGCAGTTACGGGGAGGACACTGAAGCTTTCTTT. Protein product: CASSYGEDTEAFF.

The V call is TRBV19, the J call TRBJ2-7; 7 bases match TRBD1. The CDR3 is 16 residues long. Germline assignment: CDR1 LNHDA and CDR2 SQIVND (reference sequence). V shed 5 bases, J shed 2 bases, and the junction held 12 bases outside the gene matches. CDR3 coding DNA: TGTGCCAGTAGTTCGATCTTACAGGGGCCAGCCTACGAGCAGTACTTC. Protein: CASSSILQGPAYEQYF. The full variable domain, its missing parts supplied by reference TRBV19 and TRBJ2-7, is DGGITQSPKYLFRKEGQNVTLSCEQNLNHDAMYWYRQDPGQGLRLIYYSQIVNDFQKGDIAEGYSVSREKKESFPLTVTSAQKNPTAFYLCASSSILQGPAYEQYFGPGTRLTVT.

CDR3 sequence reads: CAWSDDHGLGAFF. The CDR3 nucleotides read TGTGCCTGGAGTGACGACCACGGACTTGGCGCTTTCTTT. The V gene is TRBV30, the J gene TRBJ1-1; D remains ambiguous. Looked up from germline, CDR1 is GTSNPN and CDR2 is SVGIG (reference sequence). V was cut by 1 base and J by 11 bases, with 17 bases left in between. This CDR3 comprises 13 residues.

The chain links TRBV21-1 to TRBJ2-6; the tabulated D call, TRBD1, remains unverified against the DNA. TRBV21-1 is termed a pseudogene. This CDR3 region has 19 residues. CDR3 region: CASSSGDRGASSGANVLTF. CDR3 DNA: TGTGCCAGCAGCAGCGGAGACAGGGGGGCATCATCTGGGGCCAACGTCCTGACTTTC.

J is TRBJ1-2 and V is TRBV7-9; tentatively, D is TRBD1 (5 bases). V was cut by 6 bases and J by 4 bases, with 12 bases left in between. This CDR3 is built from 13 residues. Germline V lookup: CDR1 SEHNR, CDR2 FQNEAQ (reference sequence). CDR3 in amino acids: CASSLGGLYGYTF. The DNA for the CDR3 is TGTGCCAGCAGTCTCGGGGGACTCTATGGCTACACCTTC.

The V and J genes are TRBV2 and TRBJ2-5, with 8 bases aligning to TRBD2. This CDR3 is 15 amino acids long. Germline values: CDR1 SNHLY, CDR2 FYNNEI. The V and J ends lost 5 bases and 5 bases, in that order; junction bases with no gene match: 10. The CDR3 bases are TGTGCCAGCAGTTCTTTAGCGGGGAGGGGGGAGACCCAGTACTTC. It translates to CASSSLAGRGETQYF.

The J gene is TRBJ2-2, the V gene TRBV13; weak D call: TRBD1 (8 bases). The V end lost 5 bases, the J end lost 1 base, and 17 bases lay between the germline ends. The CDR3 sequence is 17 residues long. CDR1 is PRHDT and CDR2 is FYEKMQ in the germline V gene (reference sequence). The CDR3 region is CASSQRDRRMNTGELFF. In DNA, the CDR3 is TGTGCCAGCAGCCAGCGGGACAGGAGGATGAACACCGGGGAGCTGTTTTTT.

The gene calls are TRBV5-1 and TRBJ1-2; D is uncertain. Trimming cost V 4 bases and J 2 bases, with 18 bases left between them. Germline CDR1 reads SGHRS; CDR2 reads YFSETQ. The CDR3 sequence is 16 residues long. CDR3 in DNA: TGCGCCAGCAGCCCCGGGGTCGATACAGAGAACTATGGCTACACCTTC. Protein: CASSPGVDTENYGYTF. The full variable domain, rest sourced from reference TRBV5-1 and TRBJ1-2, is KAGVTQTPRYLIKTRGQQVTLSCSPISGHRSVSWYQQTPGQGLQFLFEYFSETQRNKGNFPGRFSGRQFSNSRSEMNVSTLELGDSALYLCASSPGVDTENYGYTFGSGTRLTVV.

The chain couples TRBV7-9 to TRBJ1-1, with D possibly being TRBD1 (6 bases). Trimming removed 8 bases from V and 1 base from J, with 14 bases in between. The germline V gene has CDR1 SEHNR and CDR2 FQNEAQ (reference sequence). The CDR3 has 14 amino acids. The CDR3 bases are TGTGCCAGCCGCAGGGAGGGGGAGAACACTGAAGCTTTCTTT. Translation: CASRREGENTEAFF. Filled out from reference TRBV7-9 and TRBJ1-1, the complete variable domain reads DTGVSQNPRHKITKRGQNVTFRCDPISEHNRLYWYRQTLGQGPEFLTYFQNEAQLEKSRLLSDRFSAERPKGSFSTLEIQRTEQGDSAMYLCASRREGENTEAFFGQGTRLTVV.

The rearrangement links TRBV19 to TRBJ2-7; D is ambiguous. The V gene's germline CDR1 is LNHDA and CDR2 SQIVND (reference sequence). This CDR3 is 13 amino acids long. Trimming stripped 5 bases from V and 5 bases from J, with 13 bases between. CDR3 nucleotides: TGTGCCAGTAGTCTGATCTTCCGGGACGAGCAGTACTTC. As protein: CASSLIFRDEQYF.

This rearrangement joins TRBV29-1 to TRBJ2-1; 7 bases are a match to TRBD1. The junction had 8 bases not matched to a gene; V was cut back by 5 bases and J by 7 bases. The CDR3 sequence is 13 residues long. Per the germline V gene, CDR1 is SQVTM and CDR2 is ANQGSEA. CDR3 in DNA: TGCAGCGTTAGGGCAGGGGGAAAGAATGAGCAGTTCTTC. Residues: CSVRAGGKNEQFF.

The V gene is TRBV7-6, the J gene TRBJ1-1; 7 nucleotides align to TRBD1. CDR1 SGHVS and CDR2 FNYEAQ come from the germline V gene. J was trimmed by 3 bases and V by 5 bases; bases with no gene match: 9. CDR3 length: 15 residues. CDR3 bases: TGTGCCAGCAGCCGGACGACAGGGCCGTACACTGAAGCTTTCTTT. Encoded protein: CASSRTTGPYTEAFF.

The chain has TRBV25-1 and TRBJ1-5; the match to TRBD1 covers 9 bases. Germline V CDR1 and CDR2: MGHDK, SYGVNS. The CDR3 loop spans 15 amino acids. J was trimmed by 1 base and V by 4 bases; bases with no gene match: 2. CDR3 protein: CASSGGQGSNQPQHF. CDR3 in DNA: TGTGCCAGCAGTGGAGGACAGGGGAGCAATCAGCCCCAGCATTTT.

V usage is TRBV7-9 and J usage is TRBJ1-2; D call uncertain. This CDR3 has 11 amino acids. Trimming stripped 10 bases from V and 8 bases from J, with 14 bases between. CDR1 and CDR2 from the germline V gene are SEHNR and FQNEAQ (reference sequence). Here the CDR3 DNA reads TGTGCCACCTTTCGAGGGCCAGGCTACACCTTC. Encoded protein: CATFRGPGYTF.

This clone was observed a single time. CDR3 region: CASTHRQGRPDTQYF. CDR3 coding DNA: TGTGCCAGCACCCACCGCCAGGGTAGGCCAGATACGCAGTATTTT. The chain is built from TRBV27 and TRBJ2-3, with TRBD1 as a possible D gene (5 bases). The germline CDR1 and CDR2 sequences are MNHEY and SMNVEV (reference sequence). The V and J ends lost 7 bases and 4 bases respectively, with 18 bases between them. The CDR3 has 15 residues.

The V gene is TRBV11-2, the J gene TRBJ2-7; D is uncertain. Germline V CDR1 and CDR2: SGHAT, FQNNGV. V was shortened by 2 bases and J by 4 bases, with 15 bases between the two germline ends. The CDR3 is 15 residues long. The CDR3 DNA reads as TGTGCCAGCAGCTTATTACAAGGAGCCTTATACGAGCAGTACTTC. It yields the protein CASSLLQGALYEQYF.

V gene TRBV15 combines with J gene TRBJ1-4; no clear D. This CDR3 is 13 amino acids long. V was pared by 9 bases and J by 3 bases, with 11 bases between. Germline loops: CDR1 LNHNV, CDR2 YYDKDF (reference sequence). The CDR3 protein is CATGPAPNEKLFF. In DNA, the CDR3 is TGTGCCACGGGCCCGGCCCCTAATGAAAAACTGTTTTTT.